The present T cell receptor (beta chain) was sequenced within a study of blood T cell repertoires in COVID-19. Study summary: The United States, Italy and Spain were the sources of the acute and convalescent COVID-19 samples. In each case, the material was cDNA or gDNA derived from T cells, B-cell-depleted T cells, or PBMCs.

Trimming removed 7 bases at V and 18 bases at J, with 22 bases between. This CDR3 spans 13 amino acids. This clone has only one observation. In the original analysis: Reference gene primer amplification in the assay estimated nucleated cell counts. Sequencing was performed with immunoSEQ multiplex PCR; in TCRdb, only in-frame clones are kept and a portion is missing. The V and J calls and clone size are taken from that table; D and trimming were inferred from the DNA. The table lists approximately 50,000 clones, around 87% of them singletons, with about 7.8% in the top ten. Sequenced: peripheral blood. This sequence originates from a man over 45 with active COVID-19. The rearrangement joins TRBV12-3 or TRBV12-4 to TRBJ1-6; a possible D gene is TRBD1 (5 bases). CDR3 residues: CASNTGPRGGSHF. DNA of the CDR3: TGTGCCAGCAACACGGGCCCTAGGGGAGGGAGCCACTTT.